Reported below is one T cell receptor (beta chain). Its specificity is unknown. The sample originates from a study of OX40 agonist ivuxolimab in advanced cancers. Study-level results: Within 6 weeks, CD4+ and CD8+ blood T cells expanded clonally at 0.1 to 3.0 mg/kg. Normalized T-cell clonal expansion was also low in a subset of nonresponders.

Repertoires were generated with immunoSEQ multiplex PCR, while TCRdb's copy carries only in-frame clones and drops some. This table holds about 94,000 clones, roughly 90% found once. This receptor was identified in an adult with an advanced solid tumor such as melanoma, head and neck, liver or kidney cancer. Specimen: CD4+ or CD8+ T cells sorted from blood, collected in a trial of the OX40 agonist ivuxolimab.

The CDR3 nucleotides are TGTGCCAGCAGGAAGGGACCTGAGAACACTGAAGCTTTCTTT. As protein: CASRKGPENTEAFF. The rearrangement joins TRBV6-5 to TRBJ1-1; D is perhaps TRBD1 (5 bases). CDR3 length: 14 residues. The germline gives CDR1 MNHEY, CDR2 SVGAGI. V was cut by 6 bases and J by 1 base, with 12 bases left in between.